Listed below are T cell receptor beta chains from one sample, sequenced in a study of blood T cell repertoires in COVID-19. TCRdb keeps only in-frame clones here, not all; method: immunoSEQ multiplex PCR. The sample shows about 200,000 clones, about 82% of them seen only once. Sequencing was carried out using PBMCs or T cells enriched from blood (not recorded which). Every receptor here comes from a man aged 40-49 years with acute COVID-19. Both conserved end residues are part of each CDR3. A D gene is named only where the DNA matches it firmly. Expanded clones get a size class; other rows say once, few or many, or leave the size out.

V gene	J gene	clone size	D gene	CDR3 protein	CDR3 DNA
TRBV5-4	TRBJ2-7	NA	TRBD2	CASSLRTSGSYEQYF	TGTGCCAGCAGCTTGAGGACTAGCGGCTCCTACGAGCAGTACTTC
TRBV28	TRBJ2-7	NA	TRBD1	CASSVPGQKASYEQYF	TGTGCCAGCAGTGTACCGGGACAGAAGGCCTCCTACGAGCAGTACTTC
TRBV5-4	TRBJ2-7	NA	NA	CASSPKGGRYDEQYF	TGTGCCAGCAGCCCTAAAGGAGGGCGGTACGACGAGCAGTACTTC
TRBV9	TRBJ1-2	NA	NA	CASSVDSGRKNGYTF	TGTGCCAGCAGCGTAGATTCGGGGAGGAAGAATGGCTACACCTTC
TRBV18	TRBJ2-7	NA	TRBD2	CASSPTSGSQIYEQYF	TGTGCCAGCTCACCAACTAGCGGGAGCCAGATCTACGAGCAGTACTTC
TRBV9	TRBJ1-4	NA	NA	CASSESGHEKLFF	TGTGCCAGCAGCGAAAGCGGACATGAAAAACTGTTTTTT
TRBV7-6	TRBJ2-1	NA	NA	CASSLYGRNNEQFF	TGTGCCAGCAGCTTGTATGGGAGGAACAATGAGCAGTTCTTC
TRBV11-2	TRBJ2-2	NA	TRBD1	CASSSRQGKGGELFF	TGTGCCAGCAGCTCGAGACAGGGGAAGGGCGGGGAGCTGTTTTTT
TRBV9	TRBJ2-2	NA	NA	CASSVSARELFF	TGTGCCAGCAGCGTGAGCGCGCGGGAGCTGTTTTTT
TRBV2	TRBJ2-2	NA	NA	CASRSQSGITGELFF	TGTGCCAGCAGGTCCCAATCGGGGATCACCGGGGAGCTGTTTTTT
TRBV11-2	TRBJ1-1	NA	NA	CASSAQVLMNTEAFF	TGTGCCAGCAGCGCACAGGTTCTTATGAACACTGAAGCTTTCTTT
TRBV9	TRBJ1-2	NA	NA	CASSVGDYGYTF	TGTGCCAGCAGCGTAGGAGACTATGGCTACACCTTC
TRBV19	TRBJ1-1	NA	TRBD1	CAIAGGPEAFF	TGTGCCATCGCAGGGGGACCTGAAGCTTTCTTT
TRBV28	TRBJ2-3	NA	TRBD2	CASSLRLAGADTQYF	TGTGCCAGCAGTTTAAGACTAGCGGGAGCAGATACGCAGTATTTT
TRBV27	TRBJ2-3	once	NA	CASRSWELGTDTQYF	TGTGCCAGCAGATCGTGGGAGTTGGGCACAGATACGCAGTATTTT
TRBV27	TRBJ2-7	NA	NA	CASSSLEDWYF	TGTGCCAGCAGTTCCTTGGAGGATTGGTACTTC
TRBV18	TRBJ1-4	NA	NA	CASSRGSGQEKLFF	TGTGCCAGCTCACGGGGCTCTGGGCAAGAAAAACTGTTTTTT
TRBV9	TRBJ2-3	NA	NA	CASSVGGRTDTQYF	TGTGCCAGCAGCGTTGGGGGGAGAACCGATACGCAGTATTTT
TRBV7-3	TRBJ2-3	NA	NA	CASSLTADTQYF	TGTGCCAGCAGCTTAACAGCCGATACGCAGTATTTT
TRBV5-1	TRBJ2-1	NA	NA	CASSLVPATDYTYNEQFF	TGCGCCAGCAGTCTTGTGCCCGCGACAGATTACACCTACAATGAGCAGTTCTTC
TRBV7-9	TRBJ1-3	NA	NA	CASSFTVEDTIYF	TGTGCCAGCAGCTTTACAGTAGAAGACACCATATATTTT
TRBV4-2	TRBJ2-3	NA	NA	CASSQPQKPDTQYF	TGTGCCAGCAGCCAGCCCCAAAAGCCAGATACGCAGTATTTT
TRBV5-6	TRBJ2-1	NA	NA	CASILSAFGGGEQFF	TGTGCCAGCATCCTAAGCGCGTTTGGAGGTGGGGAGCAGTTCTTC
TRBV5-1	TRBJ2-7	NA	NA	CASSLRREGEQYF	TGCGCCAGCAGCCTCCGACGAGAGGGAGAGCAGTACTTC
TRBV18	TRBJ1-1	NA	NA	CASSPLMTGRGTEAFF	TGTGCCAGCTCACCCCTGATGACAGGCAGGGGCACTGAAGCTTTCTTT
TRBV11-2	TRBJ1-5	NA	NA	CASSPNSNQPQHF	TGTGCCAGCAGCCCCAATAGCAATCAGCCCCAGCATTTT
TRBV19	TRBJ1-5	NA	NA	CASSISQGQKPQHF	TGTGCCAGTAGTATCAGTCAGGGCCAAAAGCCCCAGCATTTT
TRBV18	TRBJ2-2	NA	TRBD1	CASSPRTGGDTGELFF	TGTGCCAGCTCACCTCGGACAGGGGGTGACACCGGGGAGCTGTTTTTT
TRBV18	TRBJ1-2	NA	TRBD1	CASSKTGEDGYTF	TGTGCCAGCTCAAAAACAGGGGAGGACGGCTACACCTTC
TRBV5-1	TRBJ2-5	NA	NA	CASSSGNVYQETQYF	TGCGCCAGCAGCTCCGGGAATGTGTACCAAGAGACCCAGTACTTC
TRBV18	TRBJ2-3	NA	NA	CASSQEPWGTDTQYF	TGTGCCAGCTCCCAGGAACCTTGGGGCACAGATACGCAGTATTTT
TRBV7-9	TRBJ1-2	NA	NA	CASSPAGVFIAGYTF	TGTGCCAGCAGCCCAGCGGGGGTGTTTATAGCGGGCTACACCTTC
TRBV5-1	TRBJ2-1	NA	TRBD2	CASSGGSGTSSYNEQFF	TGCGCCAGCAGCGGGGGTAGCGGGACGAGCTCCTACAATGAGCAGTTCTTC
TRBV2	TRBJ1-5	NA	NA	CASLAGGGSQPQHF	TGTGCCAGCCTGGCGGGAGGAGGGTCTCAGCCCCAGCATTTT
TRBV5-8	TRBJ2-6	few	TRBD2	CASMLAGGPSGANVLTF	TGTGCCAGCATGTTGGCGGGAGGGCCGTCTGGGGCCAACGTCCTGACTTTC
TRBV13	TRBJ1-2	NA	NA	CASSSPGYGYTF	TGTGCCAGCAGCTCCCCGGGCTATGGCTACACCTTC